This entry lists 21 T cell receptor beta chains sequenced from one sample in a study of blood T cell repertoires in COVID-19. Using immunoSEQ multiplex PCR, the repertoire was profiled, and TCRdb retains in-frame clones only, with some absent. The repertoire holds about 240,000 clones, with about 91% as singletons. What was sequenced was PBMCs or T cells enriched from blood (not recorded which). The receptor set was obtained from a woman younger than 45 with acute COVID-19.

The rearrangement links TRBV7-9 to TRBJ1-1; a weak D match, TRBD1 (6 bases). Trimming removed 3 bases at V and 1 base at J, with 12 bases between. Germline CDR1 is SEHNR and CDR2 is FQNEAQ (reference sequence). The CDR3 has 15 residues. CDR3 nucleotides: TGTGCCAGCAGCTTGCTTTTAGGGGGGAACACTGAAGCTTTCTTT. The encoded protein is CASSLLLGGNTEAFF.

The rearrangement links TRBV7-9 to TRBJ2-5; 7 nucleotides match TRBD2. This CDR3 contains 14 residues. Trimming removed 3 bases from V and 1 base from J; junction bases left unmatched: 2. The V gene's germline CDR1 is SEHNR and CDR2 FQNEAQ (reference sequence). The CDR3 sequence is CASSLTSFQETQYF. CDR3 nucleotide sequence: TGTGCCAGCAGCTTGACTAGCTTCCAAGAGACCCAGTACTTC.

The chain is built from TRBV7-8 and TRBJ1-2; D possibly corresponds to TRBD1 (6 bases). Germline V gene data show CDR1 as SGHVS and CDR2 as FQNEAQ. This CDR3 comprises 14 residues. V was shortened by 1 base and J by 6 bases, with 12 bases between the two germline ends. The CDR3 nucleotides read TGTGCCAGCAGCTTAGACAGGGAAGATGATGGCTACACCTTC. Its translation is CASSLDREDDGYTF.

The chain employs TRBV19 and TRBJ2-1; tentatively, D is TRBD2 (5 bases). The V gene lost 7 bases and the J gene lost 9 bases, with 10 bases spanning the gap. The germline CDR1 and CDR2 sequences are LNHDA and SQIVND (reference sequence). The CDR3 totals 11 residues. CDR3: CASNSGSEQFF. The CDR3 region has the DNA TGTGCCAGTAACTCGGGGAGTGAGCAGTTCTTC.

The chain couples TRBV4-1 to TRBJ1-2; unclear D gene. Per the germline V gene, CDR1 is MGHRA and CDR2 is YSYEKL. The CDR3 extends over 15 amino acids. Trimming left V 3 bases short and J 2 bases short, with 13 bases between. The CDR3 region is CASSHPAGSNYGYTF. The CDR3 nucleotides are TGCGCCAGCAGCCACCCCGCAGGCTCCAACTATGGCTACACCTTC.

The gene calls are TRBV5-1 and TRBJ2-7; 12 bases map to TRBD2. The CDR3 sequence is 15 residues long. Germline lookup yields CDR1 SGHRS and CDR2 YFSETQ. The ends lost 4 bases at V and 4 bases at J; junction bases unmatched: 6. CDR3 nucleotide sequence: TGCGCCAGCAGCCCAGGGACTAGCGGGTTATACGAGCAGTACTTC. As protein: CASSPGTSGLYEQYF.

This rearrangement joins TRBV4-1 to TRBJ2-7; 7 bases align to TRBD1. The CDR3 covers 15 residues. Germline V lookup: CDR1 MGHRA, CDR2 YSYEKL. V trimming: 3 bases; J trimming: 1 base; junction bases outside the gene matches: 6. The CDR3 DNA is TGCGCCAGCAGCCAGGCCGAGACAGGGTCCTACGAGCAGTACTTC. It yields the protein CASSQAETGSYEQYF.

This clone was seen only a few times. The chain carries TRBV7-2 and TRBJ2-5; TRBD2 matches at 13 bases. Trimming took 4 bases from V and 4 from J; bases not matched to a gene: 9. Looked up from germline, CDR1 is SGHTA and CDR2 is FQGNSA. CDR3 length: 17 amino acids. The CDR3 DNA reads TGTGCCAGCAGCTCCAGGACTAGCGGGGGACGGTTAGAGACCCAGTACTTC. Its protein product is CASSSRTSGGRLETQYF.

The chain uses TRBV18 and TRBJ1-6; TRBD1 matches at 10 bases. This CDR3 is 16 amino acids long. With V trimmed by 1 base and J by 9 bases, 6 bases remained unmatched. Germline CDR1 is KGHSH and CDR2 is LQKENI. The CDR3 DNA reads as TGTGCCAGCTCACCACGAAGGGGACAGGGGCCTTCACCCCTCCACTTT. Its translation is CASSPRRGQGPSPLHF. The entire variable domain, with the rest obtained from reference TRBV18 and TRBJ1-6, is as follows: NAGVMQNPRHLVRRRGQEARLRCSPMKGHSHVYWYRQLPEEGLKFMVYLQKENIIDESGMPKERFSAEFPKEGPSILRIQQVVRGDSAAYFCASSPRRGQGPSPLHFGNGTRLTVT.

The V and J genes are TRBV4-1 and TRBJ2-7, with no clear D. Trimming removed 0 bases from V and 0 bases from J, with 9 bases in between. Germline CDR1 is MGHRA and CDR2 is YSYEKL. This CDR3 is 15 amino acids long. CDR3 in amino acids: CASSQDPLLSYEQYF. CDR3 nucleotides: TGCGCCAGCAGCCAAGATCCCCTACTCTCCTACGAGCAGTACTTC.

The chain combines TRBV30 with TRBJ2-7, with 11 bases that match TRBD2. The CDR3 runs 15 residues. From germline, CDR1 is GTSNPN and CDR2 SVGIG (reference sequence). The V segment lost 2 bases and the J segment 0 bases; nucleotides outside the gene matches: 3. The CDR3 coding sequence is TGTGCCTGGAGTCCTAGCGGGGGGAGCTCCTACGAGCAGTACTTC. Translating gives CAWSPSGGSSYEQYF.

This chain uses TRBV2 with TRBJ1-2; D unresolved. The CDR3 spans 12 residues. Germline CDR1 reads SNHLY; CDR2 reads FYNNEI. V was clipped by 0 bases and J by 6 bases, with 5 bases between them. CDR3 sequence reads: CASSEARNGYTF. CDR3 DNA sequence: TGTGCCAGCAGTGAAGCGAGGAATGGCTACACCTTC.

This clone has a count of ten or more. The chain employs TRBV5-4 and TRBJ1-2; D perhaps matches TRBD1 (5 bases). The CDR3 consists of 11 residues. Germline loops: CDR1 SGHNT, CDR2 YYREEE (reference sequence). V was pared by 10 bases and J by 4 bases, with 11 bases between. DNA of the CDR3: TGTGCCGCTGGGGGGAGCTATGGCTACACCTTC. Translated, it gives CAAGGSYGYTF.

The V and J genes are TRBV5-1 and TRBJ2-1; possibly TRBD1 for D (6 bases). Trimming took off 4 bases at V and 5 bases at J, with 13 bases between the two ends. CDR1 is SGHRS and CDR2 is YFSETQ in the germline V gene. The CDR3 is 14 residues long. DNA of the CDR3: TGCGCCAGCAGCCCGCCATCAGGGGACAATGAGCAGTTCTTC. This gives the protein CASSPPSGDNEQFF.

This clone showed up just once. The chain carries TRBV19 and TRBJ2-7; D is possibly TRBD1 (6 bases). Trimming shortened V by 5 bases and J by 5 bases, and 10 bases separated the two germline ends. The CDR3 runs to 12 residues. Germline V lookup: CDR1 LNHDA, CDR2 SQIVND (reference sequence). In DNA form, the CDR3 reads TGTGCCAGTAGTGAACAGGGTAACGAGCAGTACTTC. Translating gives CASSEQGNEQYF.

V is TRBV5-1 and J is TRBJ2-4; tentatively, D is TRBD2 (5 bases). The germline V gene has CDR1 SGHRS and CDR2 YFSETQ. V shed 0 bases and J shed 1 base, with 11 bases lying between them. The CDR3 has 16 residues. CDR3 sequence: CASSLDLSGAKNIQYF. The CDR3 DNA follows: TGCGCCAGCAGCTTGGATTTGTCGGGGGCCAAAAACATTCAGTACTTC.

The CDR3 protein is CASRGIDLAREPRNYGYTF. The CDR3 bases are TGTGCCAGTAGGGGTATCGACCTGGCGAGGGAGCCGAGGAACTATGGCTACACCTTC. This chain uses TRBV19 with TRBJ1-2; D ambiguous. The CDR3 contains 19 residues. Trimming left V 6 bases short and J 2 bases short, with 28 bases between. The germline V gene has CDR1 LNHDA and CDR2 SQIVND (reference sequence). The full variable domain, in which reference TRBV19 and TRBJ1-2 provide the parts outside the CDR3, is DGGITQSPKYLFRKEGQNVTLSCEQNLNHDAMYWYRQDPGQGLRLIYYSQIVNDFQKGDIAEGYSVSREKKESFPLTVTSAQKNPTAFYLCASRGIDLAREPRNYGYTFGSGTRLTVV.

The chain has TRBV30 and TRBJ1-5; tentative D call: TRBD1 (5 bases). Trimming pared 2 bases from V and 4 bases from J, leaving 9 bases between. This CDR3 has 13 amino acids. Germline lookup yields CDR1 GTSNPN and CDR2 SVGIG (reference sequence). Written as DNA, the CDR3 is TGTGCCTGGAGTTTGCGACAGAATCAGCCCCAGCATTTT. Translated, it gives CAWSLRQNQPQHF.

This clone occurred once. V and J are TRBV6-2 or TRBV6-3 and TRBJ1-3, with 7 bases aligning to TRBD1. With V trimmed by 2 bases and J by 2 bases, 0 bases remained unmatched. The V gene's germline CDR1 is MNHEY and CDR2 SVGEGT. There are 14 residues in the CDR3. The CDR3 bases are TGTGCCAGCAGTTACAGGGGGCCTGGAAACACCATATATTTT. Its translation is CASSYRGPGNTIYF.

The chain joins TRBV2 to TRBJ1-2; D not certain. V lost 6 bases and J lost 6, with 11 bases in between. The CDR3 contains 12 residues. Germline CDR1 reads SNHLY; CDR2 reads FYNNEI. The chain's CDR3 is CASRKAEHGYTF. CDR3 sequence (DNA): TGTGCCAGCAGGAAGGCGGAACATGGCTACACCTTC.

The chain links TRBV30 to TRBJ1-2; 7 bases line up with TRBD1. Trimming removed 4 bases from V and 2 bases from J; junction bases left unmatched: 10. This CDR3 has 15 residues. From germline, CDR1 is GTSNPN and CDR2 SVGIG (reference sequence). The CDR3 coding sequence is TGTGCCTGGAATGACAGGGCCCGCGGGAACTATGGCTACACCTTC. It encodes CAWNDRARGNYGYTF.